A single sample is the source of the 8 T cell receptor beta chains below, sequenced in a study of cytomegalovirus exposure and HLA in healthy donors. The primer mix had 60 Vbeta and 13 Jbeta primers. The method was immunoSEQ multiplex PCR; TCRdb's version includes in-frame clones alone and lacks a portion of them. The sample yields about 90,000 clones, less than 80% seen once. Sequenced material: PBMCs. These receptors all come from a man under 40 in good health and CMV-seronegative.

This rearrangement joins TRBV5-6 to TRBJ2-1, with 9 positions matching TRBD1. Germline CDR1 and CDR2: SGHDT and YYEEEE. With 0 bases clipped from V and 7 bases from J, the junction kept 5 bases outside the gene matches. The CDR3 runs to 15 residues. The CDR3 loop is CASSLGPGTGNEQFF. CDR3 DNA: TGTGCCAGCAGCTTGGGACCCGGGACAGGGAATGAGCAGTTCTTC.

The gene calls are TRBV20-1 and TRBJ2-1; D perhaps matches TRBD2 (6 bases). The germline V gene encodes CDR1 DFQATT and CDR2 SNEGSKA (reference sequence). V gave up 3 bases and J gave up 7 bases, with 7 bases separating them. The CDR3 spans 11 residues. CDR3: CSASRGNEQFF. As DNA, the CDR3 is TGCAGTGCTAGTCGGGGGAATGAGCAGTTCTTC.

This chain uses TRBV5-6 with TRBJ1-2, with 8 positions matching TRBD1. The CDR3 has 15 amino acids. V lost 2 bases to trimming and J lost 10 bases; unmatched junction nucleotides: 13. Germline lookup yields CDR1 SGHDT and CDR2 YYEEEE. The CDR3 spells CASSFLRTGTGPYTF. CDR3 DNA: TGTGCCAGCAGCTTTCTCCGTACCGGGACAGGTCCCTACACCTTC.

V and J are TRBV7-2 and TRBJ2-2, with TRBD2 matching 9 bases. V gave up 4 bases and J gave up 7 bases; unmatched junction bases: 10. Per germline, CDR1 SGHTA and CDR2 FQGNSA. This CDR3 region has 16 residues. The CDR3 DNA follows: TGTGCCAGCAGCTCCTTAGCGGGGGTGATTGTCGGGGAGCTGTTTTTT. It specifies CASSSLAGVIVGELFF.

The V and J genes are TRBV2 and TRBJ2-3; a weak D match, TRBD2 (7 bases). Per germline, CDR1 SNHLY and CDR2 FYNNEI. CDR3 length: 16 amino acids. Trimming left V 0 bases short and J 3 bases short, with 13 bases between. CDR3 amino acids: CASSEAVGGVTDTQYF. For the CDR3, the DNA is TGTGCCAGCAGTGAAGCGGTAGGGGGGGTGACAGATACGCAGTATTTT.

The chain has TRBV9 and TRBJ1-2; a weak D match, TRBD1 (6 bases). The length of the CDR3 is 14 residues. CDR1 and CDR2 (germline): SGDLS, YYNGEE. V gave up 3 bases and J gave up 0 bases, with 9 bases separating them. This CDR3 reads CASSEDSANYGYTF. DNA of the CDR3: TGTGCCAGCAGCGAGGACAGCGCTAACTATGGCTACACCTTC.

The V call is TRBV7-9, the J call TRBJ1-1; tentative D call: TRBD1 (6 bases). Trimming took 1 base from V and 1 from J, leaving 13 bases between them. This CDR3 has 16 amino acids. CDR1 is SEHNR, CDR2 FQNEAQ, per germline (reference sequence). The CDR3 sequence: CASSLVGDRPNTEAFF. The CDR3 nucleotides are TGTGCCAGCAGCTTAGTCGGCGACAGGCCGAACACTGAAGCTTTCTTT.

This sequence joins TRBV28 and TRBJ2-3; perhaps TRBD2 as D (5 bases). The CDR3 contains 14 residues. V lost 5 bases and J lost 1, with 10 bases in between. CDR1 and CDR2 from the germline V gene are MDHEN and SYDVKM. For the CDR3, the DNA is TGTGCCAGCAGTGTACTAGTGCGCACAGATACGCAGTATTTT. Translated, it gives CASSVLVRTDTQYF.